These 24 T cell receptor beta chains originate from one sample sequenced in a study of blood T cell repertoires in COVID-19. Assay: immunoSEQ multiplex PCR; the TCRdb copy retains only in-frame clones and omits some. The top ten clones hold around 6% of a sample with 200,000 or so clones, around 81% of them seen once. Sequenced material: peripheral blood. These receptors all stem from a woman aged 70-85 years with acute or convalescent COVID-19.

The V call is TRBV29-1, the J call TRBJ2-5, with D possibly TRBD2 on 5 matching bases. The germline V gene has CDR1 SQVTM and CDR2 ANQGSEA. Between the trimmed V and J ends, which lost 4 bases and 5 bases, there was a span of 11 bases. The CDR3 sequence is 12 residues long. In DNA form, the CDR3 reads TGCAGCGTTGGAGGGTCGGAGGAGACCCAGTACTTC. Protein product: CSVGGSEETQYF.

V and J are TRBV19 and TRBJ2-1; 7 bases are shared with TRBD2. V lost 1 base, J lost 0 bases, and 9 bases stayed unmatched. The germline CDR1 and CDR2 sequences are LNHDA and SQIVND (reference sequence). This CDR3 is 18 amino acids long. The CDR3 loop is CASSIAPGRGSSYNEQFF. The DNA for the CDR3 is TGTGCCAGTAGTATAGCCCCGGGGCGGGGGAGCTCCTACAATGAGCAGTTCTTC.

V gene TRBV10-3 combines with J gene TRBJ1-5; 9 positions match TRBD1. The V gene's germline CDR1 is ENHRY and CDR2 SYGVKD. V was clipped by 5 bases and J by 7 bases; unmatched bases: 6. This CDR3 has 14 amino acids. This CDR3 is CAISLGQGDQPQHF. As DNA, the CDR3 is TGTGCCATCAGTCTGGGACAGGGAGACCAGCCCCAGCATTTT.

The chain combines TRBV3-1 (or the pseudogene TRBV3-2) with TRBJ1-1; no firm D call. Between the trimmed V and J ends, which lost 2 bases and 6 bases, there was a span of 4 bases. There are 11 residues in the CDR3. Germline V gene data show CDR1 as LGHDT and CDR2 as YNNKEL (reference sequence). This CDR3 is CASSQQAEAFF. The DNA for the CDR3 is TGTGCCAGCAGCCAACAGGCTGAAGCTTTCTTT.

The genes are TRBV7-8 and TRBJ1-5; 12 nucleotides line up with TRBD1. Germline lookup yields CDR1 SGHVS and CDR2 FQNEAQ. This CDR3 contains 19 residues. J lost 1 base, V lost 5 bases, and 12 bases had no gene match. CDR3 region: CASSLRGQGARRSNQPQHF. The DNA for the CDR3 is TGTGCCAGCAGCCTTAGGGGACAGGGGGCTAGGAGGAGCAATCAGCCCCAGCATTTT.

The sample holds one count of this clone. V usage is TRBV5-4 and J usage is TRBJ2-7; 11 bases fit TRBD1. The CDR3 has 16 residues. Germline V CDR1 and CDR2: SGHNT, YYREEE (reference sequence). With V trimmed by 0 bases and J by 2 bases, 4 bases remained unmatched. The CDR3: CASSLAGTGGPYEQYF. The CDR3 DNA sequence: TGTGCCAGCAGCTTGGCTGGGACAGGGGGTCCCTACGAGCAGTACTTC. The full variable domain, its missing parts supplied by reference TRBV5-4 and TRBJ2-7, is ETGVTQSPTHLIKTRGQQVTLRCSSQSGHNTVSWYQQALGQGPQFIFQYYREEENGRGNFPPRFSGLQFPNYSSELNVNALELDDSALYLCASSLAGTGGPYEQYFGPGTRLTVT.

The rearrangement links TRBV29-1 to TRBJ2-2, with D possibly being TRBD1 (6 bases). Trimming removed 8 bases at V and 2 bases at J, with 12 bases between. This CDR3 contains 13 residues. Germline values: CDR1 SQVTM, CDR2 ANQGSEA. Here the CDR3 DNA reads TGCAGCTTCAGGGACACCAACACCGGGGAGCTGTTTTTT. It translates to CSFRDTNTGELFF.

The J gene is TRBJ1-6, the V gene TRBV13; 8 bases align to TRBD1. The J segment lost 7 bases and the V segment lost 5 bases, leaving 7 bases of the junction unmatched. The CDR3 runs to 15 residues. Germline V gene sequence: CDR1 PRHDT, CDR2 FYEKMQ (reference sequence). CDR3 amino acids: CASSVRDRINSPLHF. For the CDR3, the DNA is TGTGCCAGCAGCGTTCGGGACAGGATCAATTCACCCCTCCACTTT.

The chain links TRBV6-2 or TRBV6-3 to TRBJ1-5, with D possibly being TRBD1 (5 bases). Trimming pared 2 bases from V and 6 bases from J, leaving 8 bases between. The CDR3 covers 13 residues. Germline V lookup: CDR1 MNHEY, CDR2 SVGEGT. CDR3 in amino acids: CASSYGGFQPQHF. CDR3 bases: TGTGCCAGCAGTTACGGGGGGTTTCAGCCCCAGCATTTT.

The V gene is TRBV7-2, the J gene TRBJ2-5; perhaps TRBD2 as D (6 bases). From germline, CDR1 is SGHTA and CDR2 FQGNSA. The CDR3 is 17 residues long. V lost 1 base and J lost 2, with 17 bases in between. CDR3 bases: TGTGCCAGCAGCTTAGGACTAGATTTCTGGGGGCAAGAGACCCAGTACTTC. Translation gives CASSLGLDFWGQETQYF.

The rearrangement links TRBV11-2 to TRBJ2-1; 12 positions match TRBD2. CDR1 is SGHAT and CDR2 is FQNNGV in the germline V gene. CDR3 length: 20 amino acids. Unmatched junction bases numbered 13, after V lost 0 bases and J lost 4 bases. The CDR3 DNA sequence: TGTGCCAGCAGCTTAGATTTGTCTAGCGGGAGGGCTTCAAGATACAATGAGCAGTTCTTC. Amino acids: CASSLDLSSGRASRYNEQFF.

This clone was counted a few times. V usage is TRBV7-2 and J usage is TRBJ1-2; TRBD1 matches at 12 bases. Germline V gene sequence: CDR1 SGHTA, CDR2 FQGNSA. This CDR3 is built from 15 residues. V trimming: 5 bases; J trimming: 5 bases; junction bases outside the gene matches: 6. The DNA for the CDR3 is TGTGCCAGCAGCCCGGGACAGGGGGCAACGTATGGCTACACCTTC. It is translated as CASSPGQGATYGYTF.

The V call is TRBV19, the J call TRBJ1-5, with 11 nucleotides matching TRBD1. This CDR3 has 19 amino acids. CDR1 and CDR2 from the germline V gene are LNHDA and SQIVND (reference sequence). After removal of 7 bases from V and 4 bases from J, the junction contained 18 bases not matched to a gene. As DNA, the CDR3 is TGTGCCAGTAACGTAGCCGGGACAGGGGGACACTCGGGAAATCAGCCCCAGCATTTT. It codes for CASNVAGTGGHSGNQPQHF.

The rearrangement joins TRBV9 to TRBJ2-1; D possibly corresponds to TRBD2 (6 bases). The V and J ends lost 4 bases and 2 bases respectively, with 22 bases between them. The CDR3 runs to 18 residues. Germline CDR1 SGDLS, CDR2 YYNGEE. This chain's CDR3 is CASSPFHRGTETYNEQFF. CDR3 bases: TGTGCCAGCAGCCCCTTCCACCGGGGGACCGAAACCTACAATGAGCAGTTCTTC.

The CDR3, as DNA: TGTGCCACCAGTGATAGGGGGAACACTGAAGCTTTCTTT. Its protein product is CATSDRGNTEAFF. The V call is TRBV24-1, the J call TRBJ1-1; a weak D match, TRBD1 (5 bases). CDR1 is KGHDR, CDR2 SFDVKD, per germline. This CDR3 is 13 amino acids long. The ends were cut back, 3 bases at V and 1 base at J, with 5 bases in the middle.

This clone was seen many times. CDR3 in amino acids: CATSLGQTSGANVLTF. In DNA form, the CDR3 reads TGTGCCACCAGTCTAGGCCAGACCTCTGGGGCCAACGTCCTGACTTTC. The chain couples TRBV24-1 to TRBJ2-6; unclear D gene. V lost 6 bases and J 0 bases, leaving 11 bases between the germline ends. Germline assignment: CDR1 KGHDR and CDR2 SFDVKD. The CDR3 has 16 amino acids.

V usage is TRBV25-1 and J usage is TRBJ2-7; 12 bases map to TRBD2. Germline CDR1 MGHDK, CDR2 SYGVNS. With 2 bases clipped from V and 4 bases from J, the junction kept 3 bases outside the gene matches. The CDR3 spans 15 residues. In DNA form, the CDR3 reads TGTGCCAGCAGTGAACCGGGACTAGCGGGTTACGAGCAGTACTTC. The encoded protein is CASSEPGLAGYEQYF.

The gene calls are TRBV4-1 and TRBJ1-2, with 8 bases identical to TRBD1. With 1 base clipped from V and 1 base from J, the junction kept 8 bases outside the gene matches. The CDR3 totals 17 residues. Per the germline V gene, CDR1 is MGHRA and CDR2 is YSYEKL. This chain's CDR3 is CASSQAGTGAVNYGYTF. DNA for the CDR3: TGCGCCAGCAGCCAAGCCGGGACAGGAGCCGTTAACTATGGCTACACCTTC.

V gene TRBV19 combines with J gene TRBJ1-2; 9 nucleotides line up with TRBD1. Germline V lookup: CDR1 LNHDA, CDR2 SQIVND (reference sequence). Trimming removed 5 bases from V and 0 bases from J; junction bases left unmatched: 13. CDR3 size: 18 residues. The CDR3 is CASSVYSGTGISNYGYTF. The CDR3 DNA reads TGTGCCAGTAGTGTTTATTCCGGGACAGGGATCTCTAACTATGGCTACACCTTC.

The rearrangement uses TRBV5-6 and TRBJ2-3, with D unclear. This CDR3 has 13 residues. The V gene lost 1 base and the J gene lost 5 bases, with 8 bases spanning the gap. Looked up from germline, CDR1 is SGHDT and CDR2 is YYEEEE. The chain's CDR3 is CASSLILRDTQYF. CDR3 coding DNA: TGTGCCAGCAGCTTGATCTTGCGAGATACGCAGTATTTT. Full variable domain (missing parts from reference TRBV5-6 and TRBJ2-3): DAGVTQSPTHLIKTRGQQVTLRCSPKSGHDTVSWYQQALGQGPQFIFQYYEEEERQRGNFPDRFSGHQFPNYSSELNVNALLLGDSALYLCASSLILRDTQYFGPGTRLTVL.

V gene TRBV21-1 combines with J gene TRBJ1-6. TRBV21-1 is shown as a pseudogene. The CDR3 covers 18 residues. The CDR3 DNA reads as TGTGCCAGCAGCAAACCCCGGGGGGGGGCGAACTATAATTCACCCCTCCACTTT. Encoded protein: CASSKPRGGANYNSPLHF.

The V and J genes are TRBV5-6 and TRBJ2-7, with TRBD1 matching over 9 bases. Germline trimming cut 3 bases from V and 4 bases from J; bases unmatched to any gene: 2. Looked up from germline, CDR1 is SGHDT and CDR2 is YYEEEE. This CDR3 comprises 13 residues. CDR3 DNA sequence: TGTGCCAGCAGCTGGGGGACAGGGTACGAGCAGTACTTC. Translation: CASSWGTGYEQYF. Based on the CDR3 plus reference TRBV5-6 and TRBJ2-7, the full variable domain is DAGVTQSPTHLIKTRGQQVTLRCSPKSGHDTVSWYQQALGQGPQFIFQYYEEEERQRGNFPDRFSGHQFPNYSSELNVNALLLGDSALYLCASSWGTGYEQYFGPGTRLTVT.

V and J are TRBV7-3 and TRBJ2-1, with a tentative D call TRBD2 (5 bases). V was shortened by 5 bases and J by 2 bases, with 16 bases between the two germline ends. The CDR3 extends over 16 amino acids. The V gene's germline CDR1 is SGHTA and CDR2 FQGTGA. The CDR3 region has the DNA TGTGCCAGCAGCCCCCTGGGCGGGTGGGCCTACAATGAGCAGTTCTTC. Its protein product is CASSPLGGWAYNEQFF. Based on the CDR3 plus reference TRBV7-3 and TRBJ2-1, the full variable domain is GAGVSQTPSNKVTEKGKYVELRCDPISGHTALYWYRQSLGQGPEFLIYFQGTGAADDSGLPNDRFFAVRPEGSVSTLKIQRTERGDSAVYLCASSPLGGWAYNEQFFGPGTRLTVL.

This chain uses TRBV18 with TRBJ2-5; 7 bases fit TRBD1. V lost 3 bases, J lost 3 bases, and 7 bases stayed unmatched. From germline, CDR1 is KGHSH and CDR2 LQKENI. CDR3 length: 15 amino acids. The CDR3 DNA reads TGTGCCAGCTCACCGCGACTCGGGACAGAAGAGACCCAGTACTTC. Protein sequence: CASSPRLGTEETQYF.